This T cell receptor (beta chain) stems from a study of liver allograft versus peripheral blood T cells. Across the whole study: Graft-liver T cell receptor repertoires were compared against recipient peripheral blood repertoires. The study's findings and limits: Reportedly, the T cell receptor repertoires inside liver allografts were not the same as those in peripheral blood.

TCRdb reprocessed the reads with MiXCR, giving one entry per CDR3 protein. The sample comprises some 7,000 distinct CDR3 sequences, approximately 15% of which are singletons, and 7.9% rests with the top ten. Turning to this clonotype: Its antigen is undetermined.

After removal of 5 bases from V and 8 bases from J, the junction contained 9 bases not matched to a gene. The CDR3 is 15 amino acids. This sequence originates from a human patient who had a liver transplant. The T cells may partly be graft donor cells. This chain connects TRBV12-3 or TRBV12-4 to TRBJ1-6; 7 bases line up with TRBD1. CDR3 coding DNA: TGTGCCAGCAGTCCCTGGGACAGAGGTTATTCACCCCTCCACTTT. Translated, it gives CASSPWDRGYSPLHF.